This TCR beta chain was sequenced for a study of blood T cell repertoires in COVID-19. Looking at the study overall: The United States, Italy and Spain provided the acute and convalescent COVID-19 samples. T cells, B-cell-depleted T cells, or PBMCs provided the cDNA or gDNA that served as material.

Authors' analysis steps: For nucleated cells, counts were estimated from reference gene primer amplification. Clones were sequenced by immunoSEQ multiplex PCR, and TCRdb holds only the in-frame ones, with some missing. D and trimming were read from the DNA, whereas the V and J calls and clone size are those reported in that table. The profile shows 240,000 or so clones, about three quarters of them singletons. The source of this sequence is a woman aged 80 or older with acute or convalescent COVID-19. Input material: peripheral blood.

This chain's CDR3 is CASSLVSGQGSGEAFF. The CDR3 nucleotides are TGTGCCAGCAGCTTAGTTTCGGGACAGGGGTCAGGTGAAGCTTTCTTT. V and J are TRBV7-8 and TRBJ1-1; the match to TRBD1 covers 10 bases. This CDR3 comprises 16 residues. J was trimmed by 7 bases and V by 1 base; bases with no gene match: 9. Per germline, CDR1 SGHVS and CDR2 FQNEAQ.